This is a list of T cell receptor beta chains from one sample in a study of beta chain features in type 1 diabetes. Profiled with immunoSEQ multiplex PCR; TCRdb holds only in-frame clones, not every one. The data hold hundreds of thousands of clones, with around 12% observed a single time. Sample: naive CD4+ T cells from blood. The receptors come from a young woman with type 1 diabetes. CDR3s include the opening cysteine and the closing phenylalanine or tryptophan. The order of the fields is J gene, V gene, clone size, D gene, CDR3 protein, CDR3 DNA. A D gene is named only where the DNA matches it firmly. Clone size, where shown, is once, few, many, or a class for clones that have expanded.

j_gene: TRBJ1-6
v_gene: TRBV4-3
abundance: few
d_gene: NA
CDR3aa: CASSQDFGRDNSPLHF
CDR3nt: TGCGCCAGCAGCCAAGATTTTGGCAGGGATAATTCACCCCTCCACTTT

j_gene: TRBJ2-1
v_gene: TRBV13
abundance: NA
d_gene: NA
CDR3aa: CASSQNNEQFF
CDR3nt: TGTGCCAGCAGCCAGAACAATGAGCAGTTCTTC

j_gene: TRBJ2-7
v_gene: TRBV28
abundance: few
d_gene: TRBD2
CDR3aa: CASSSTSGDEQYF
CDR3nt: TGTGCCAGCAGTTCGACTAGCGGGGACGAGCAGTACTTC

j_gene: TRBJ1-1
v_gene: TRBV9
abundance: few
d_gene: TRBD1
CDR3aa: CASSVVAGGILPPLGNTEAFF
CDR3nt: TGTGCCAGCAGCGTTGTGGCAGGGGGGATTCTACCGCCCTTGGGGAACACTGAAGCTTTCTTT

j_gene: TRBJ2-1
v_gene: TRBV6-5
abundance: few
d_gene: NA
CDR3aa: CASRTLSVRGNEQFF
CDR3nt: TGTGCCAGCCGGACCCTATCGGTCAGGGGCAATGAGCAGTTCTTC

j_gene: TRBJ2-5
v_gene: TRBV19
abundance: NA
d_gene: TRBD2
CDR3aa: CASNDGGTQETQYF
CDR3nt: TGTGCCAGTAATGACGGGGGGACGCAAGAGACCCAGTACTTC

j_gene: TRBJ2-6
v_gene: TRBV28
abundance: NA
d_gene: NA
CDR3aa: CASSLPLSGANVLTF
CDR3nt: TGTGCCAGCAGCCTCCCCCTCTCTGGGGCCAACGTCCTGACTTTC

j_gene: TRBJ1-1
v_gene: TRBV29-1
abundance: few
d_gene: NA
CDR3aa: CSVGTGTTNTEAFF
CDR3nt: TGCAGCGTAGGAACCGGGACAACGAACACTGAAGCTTTCTTT

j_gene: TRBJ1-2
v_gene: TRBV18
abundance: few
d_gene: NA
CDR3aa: CASSPRDSYGYTF
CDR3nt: TGTGCCAGCTCACCCCGGGACTCCTATGGCTACACCTTC

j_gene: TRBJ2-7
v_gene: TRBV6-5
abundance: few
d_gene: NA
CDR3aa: CASSSLYEQYF
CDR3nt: TGTGCCAGCAGTTCCCTCTACGAGCAGTACTTC

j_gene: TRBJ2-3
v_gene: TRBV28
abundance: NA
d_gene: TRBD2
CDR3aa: CASGDGGGGTDTQYF
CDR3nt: TGTGCCAGCGGAGACGGGGGGGGAGGCACAGATACGCAGTATTTT

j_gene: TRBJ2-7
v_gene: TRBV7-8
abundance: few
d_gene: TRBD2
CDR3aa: CASSARLLAGSYEQYF
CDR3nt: TGTGCCAGCAGCGCCCGGTTACTAGCGGGGTCCTACGAGCAGTACTTC

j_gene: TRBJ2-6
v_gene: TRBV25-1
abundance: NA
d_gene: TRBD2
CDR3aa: CASSDRSGGGANVLTF
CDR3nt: TGTGCCAGCAGTGATCGTTCGGGGGGTGGGGCCAACGTCCTGACTTTC

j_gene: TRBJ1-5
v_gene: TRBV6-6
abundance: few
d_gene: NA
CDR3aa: CASSAGSGVRDQPQHF
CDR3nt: TGTGCCAGCAGTGCCGGGAGTGGGGTCCGGGATCAGCCCCAGCATTTT

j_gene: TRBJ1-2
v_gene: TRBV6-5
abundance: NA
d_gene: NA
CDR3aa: CASTGPDGYTF
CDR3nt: TGTGCCAGCACTGGTCCGGATGGCTACACCTTC

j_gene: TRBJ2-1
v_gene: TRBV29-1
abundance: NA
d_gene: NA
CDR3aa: CSVGGGNNEQFF
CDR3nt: TGCAGCGTTGGAGGGGGTAACAATGAGCAGTTCTTC

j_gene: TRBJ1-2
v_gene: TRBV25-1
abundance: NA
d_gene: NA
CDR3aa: CASSKAGLYGYTF
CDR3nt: TGTGCCAGCAGTAAGGCAGGCCTCTATGGCTACACCTTC

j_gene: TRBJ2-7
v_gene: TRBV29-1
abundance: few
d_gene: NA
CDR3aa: CSVETGSYEQYF
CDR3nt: TGCAGCGTTGAAACGGGATCCTACGAGCAGTACTTC

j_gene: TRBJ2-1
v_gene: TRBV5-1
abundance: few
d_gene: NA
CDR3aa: CASSPGYSYNEQFF
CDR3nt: TGCGCCAGCAGCCCAGGCTACTCCTACAATGAGCAGTTCTTC

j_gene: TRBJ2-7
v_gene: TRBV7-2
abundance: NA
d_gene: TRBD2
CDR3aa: CASRTSGAYEQYF
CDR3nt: TGTGCCAGCCGGACTAGCGGGGCCTACGAGCAGTACTTC

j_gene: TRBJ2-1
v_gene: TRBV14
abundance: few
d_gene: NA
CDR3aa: CASSPTRLVLLNEQFF
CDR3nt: TGTGCCAGCAGCCCTACGCGGTTGGTCTTACTCAATGAGCAGTTCTTC

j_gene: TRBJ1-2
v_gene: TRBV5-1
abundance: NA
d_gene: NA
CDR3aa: CASSLEGGVSGYTF
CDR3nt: TGCGCCAGCAGCTTGGAAGGGGGAGTAAGCGGCTACACCTTC

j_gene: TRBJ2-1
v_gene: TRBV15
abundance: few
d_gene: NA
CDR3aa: CATSATTANEQFF
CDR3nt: TGTGCCACCAGCGCGACGACAGCAAATGAGCAGTTCTTC

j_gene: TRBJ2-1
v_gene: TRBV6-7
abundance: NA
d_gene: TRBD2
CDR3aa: CASSYTLAPWGQFF
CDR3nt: TGTGCCAGCAGTTATACACTAGCGCCCTGGGGGCAGTTCTTC

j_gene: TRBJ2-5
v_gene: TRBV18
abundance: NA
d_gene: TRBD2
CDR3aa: CASSPPGSGTARETQYF
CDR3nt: TGTGCCAGCTCACCTCCGGGGAGCGGGACGGCCCGAGAGACCCAGTACTTC

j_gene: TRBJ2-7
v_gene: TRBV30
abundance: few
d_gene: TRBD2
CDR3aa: CAWAKLAGTYEQYF
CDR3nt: TGTGCCTGGGCGAAACTAGCGGGGACATACGAGCAGTACTTC

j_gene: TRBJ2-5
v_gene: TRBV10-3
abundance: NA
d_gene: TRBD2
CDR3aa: CASSRGGREETQYF
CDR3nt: TGTGCCAGCTCCCGGGGGGGACGGGAAGAGACCCAGTACTTC

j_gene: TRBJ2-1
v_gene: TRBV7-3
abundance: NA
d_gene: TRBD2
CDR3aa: CASSSVAGYYNEQFF
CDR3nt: TGTGCCAGCAGCTCCGTAGCGGGATACTACAATGAGCAGTTCTTC

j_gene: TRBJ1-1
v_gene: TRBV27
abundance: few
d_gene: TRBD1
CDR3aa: CASSTWTGNTEAFF
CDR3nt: TGTGCCAGCAGTACCTGGACAGGGAACACTGAAGCTTTCTTT

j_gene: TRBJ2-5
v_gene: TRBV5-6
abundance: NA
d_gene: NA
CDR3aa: CASSDRPTGKETQYF
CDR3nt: TGTGCCAGCAGCGACAGACCCACAGGGAAGGAGACCCAGTACTTC

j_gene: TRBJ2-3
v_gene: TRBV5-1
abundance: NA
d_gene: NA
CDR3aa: CASSPRYGPDTQYF
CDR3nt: TGCGCCAGCAGCCCTAGGTATGGCCCAGATACGCAGTATTTT

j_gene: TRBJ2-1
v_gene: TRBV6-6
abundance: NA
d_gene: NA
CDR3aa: CASSLSSLHNEQFF
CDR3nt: TGTGCCAGCAGTCTTAGCAGTCTCCACAATGAGCAGTTCTTC

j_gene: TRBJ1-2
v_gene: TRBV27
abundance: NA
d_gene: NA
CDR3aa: CASSSFRGHNYGYTF
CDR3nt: TGTGCCAGCAGTTCCTTCCGGGGACACAACTATGGCTACACCTTC

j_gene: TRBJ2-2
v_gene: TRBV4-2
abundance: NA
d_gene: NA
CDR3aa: CASSQGTLAHRELFF
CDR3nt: TGTGCCAGCAGCCAAGGGACACTAGCCCACCGGGAGCTGTTTTTT

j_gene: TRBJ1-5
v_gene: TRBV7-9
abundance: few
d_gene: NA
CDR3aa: CASSSGEPQHF
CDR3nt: TGTGCCAGCAGCTCCGGTGAGCCCCAGCATTTT

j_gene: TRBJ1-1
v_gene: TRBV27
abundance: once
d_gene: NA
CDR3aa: CASSLRGVDTEAFF
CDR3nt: TGTGCCAGCAGTTTACGGGGGGTGGACACTGAAGCTTTCTTT

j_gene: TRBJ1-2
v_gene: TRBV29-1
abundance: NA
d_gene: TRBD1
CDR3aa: CSVRQGANYGYTF
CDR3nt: TGCAGCGTACGACAGGGGGCTAACTATGGCTACACCTTC

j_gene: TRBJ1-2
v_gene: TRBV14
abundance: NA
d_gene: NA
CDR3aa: CASSQGFANYGYTF
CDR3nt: TGTGCCAGCAGCCAAGGTTTCGCTAACTATGGCTACACCTTC

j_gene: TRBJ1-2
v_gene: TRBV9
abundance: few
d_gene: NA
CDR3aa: CASSVNSYGYTF
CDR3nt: TGTGCCAGCAGCGTAAACAGCTATGGCTACACCTTC

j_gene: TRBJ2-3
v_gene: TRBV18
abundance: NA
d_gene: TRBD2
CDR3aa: CASSPLPAGDTQYF
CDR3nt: TGTGCCAGCTCACCACTCCCAGCGGGGGATACGCAGTATTTT

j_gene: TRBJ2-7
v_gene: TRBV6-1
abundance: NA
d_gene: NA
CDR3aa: CASIAVTKSNEQYF
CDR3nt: TGTGCCAGCATAGCTGTCACCAAGTCTAACGAGCAGTACTTC